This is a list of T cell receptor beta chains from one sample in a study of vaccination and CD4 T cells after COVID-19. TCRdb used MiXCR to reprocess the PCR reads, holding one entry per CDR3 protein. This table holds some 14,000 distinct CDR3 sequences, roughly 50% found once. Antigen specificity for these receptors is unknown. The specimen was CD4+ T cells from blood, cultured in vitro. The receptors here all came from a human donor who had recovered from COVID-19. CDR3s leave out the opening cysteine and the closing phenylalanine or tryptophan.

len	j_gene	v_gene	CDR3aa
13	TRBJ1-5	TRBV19	ASSFRGGGNQPQH
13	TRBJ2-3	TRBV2	ASSGATGSTDTQY
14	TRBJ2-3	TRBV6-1	ASSEWTSGGSDTQY
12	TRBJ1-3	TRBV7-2	ASSKDRGLGTIY
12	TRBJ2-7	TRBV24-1	ATSPGGTSYEQY
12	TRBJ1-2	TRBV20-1	SASYGTGFGSYT
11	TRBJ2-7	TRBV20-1	SAPGQGGDQQY
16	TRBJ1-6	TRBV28	ASTLSGPPDRANSPLH
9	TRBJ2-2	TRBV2	ATLATGELF
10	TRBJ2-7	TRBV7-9	ASSAQGYEQY
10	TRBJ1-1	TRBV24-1	ATSDSGTEAF
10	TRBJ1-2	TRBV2	ASSGDSYGYT
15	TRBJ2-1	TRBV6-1	ASSRTSGVSSYNEQF
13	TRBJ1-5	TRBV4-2	ASSQDQQHGQPQH
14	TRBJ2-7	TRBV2	ASMGERQGSTYEQY
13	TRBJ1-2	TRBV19	ASNKEAGAGYGYT
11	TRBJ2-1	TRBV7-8	ASSSRGGDEQL
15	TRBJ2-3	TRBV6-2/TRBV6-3	ASSYPGLAAEPDTQY
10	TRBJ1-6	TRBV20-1	SARRANSPLH
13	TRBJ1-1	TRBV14	ASSQVGSMNTEAF
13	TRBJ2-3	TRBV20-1	SAPTGGALTDTQY
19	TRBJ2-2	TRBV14	ASSPTGGGNIQYFGAGELF
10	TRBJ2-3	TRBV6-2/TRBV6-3	ASSPTGDTQY
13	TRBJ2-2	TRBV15	ATRVQGQNTGELF
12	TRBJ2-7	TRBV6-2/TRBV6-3	ASSYPGTGMKQY
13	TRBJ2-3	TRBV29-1	SVERTSGGTDTQY
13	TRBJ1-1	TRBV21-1	ASSSPSGLRDEAF
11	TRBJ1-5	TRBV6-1	ASSEKFDQPQH
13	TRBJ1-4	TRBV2	ASSEGGSTNEKLF